This T cell receptor beta chain was captured by sequencing in a study of T-cell reconstitution after alpha-beta-depleted transplantation in children. The TCRbeta library incorporated unique molecular identifiers. TCRdb reprocessed the PCR reads with MiXCR, giving one entry per CDR3 protein. The sample has 450,000 to 600,000 distinct CDR3 sequences, over 9.5% seen once. This clonotype was seen more than once but under ten times. The V gene end was trimmed by 5 bases and the J gene end by 10 bases; junction bases not matched to a gene: 13. This CDR3 contains 14 residues. Per germline, CDR1 DFQATT and CDR2 SNEGSKA (reference sequence).

The V call is TRBV20-1, the J call TRBJ2-1, with TRBD2 identical over 8 bases. The sequencing here drew on PBMCs, taken before TCRalphabeta/CD19-depleted stem cell transplant. The TCR originated in a child aged 2-15 years with inherited bone marrow failure, due to receive a stem cell transplant. CDR3 protein: CSAARAGGFTEQFF. CDR3 coding DNA: TGCAGTGCTGCACGGGCGGGAGGTTTCACCGAGCAGTTCTTC.